This TCR beta chain was sequenced during a study of blood T cell repertoires in COVID-19 (dated by TCRdb to about 2020). Turning to the overall study: Collaborator samples came from the United States, Italy and Spain and covered acute and convalescent phases of COVID-19. Nearly every sample came with metadata listing a de-identified subject ID, COVID-19 status, age in years and sex. The repertoires were released in a freely available public database intended as a resource for research on the immune response to SARS-CoV-2. Samples came from the ongoing ImmuneRACE study (first 160 participants) plus 1,254 subjects from 6 global collaborators. Subjects who had been exposed to COVID-19, were actively infected with it, or had recovered from it provided the deeply sampled blood TCRbeta repertoires that made up the dataset. Where available, HLA class I and class II types were taken from metadata supplied by the sample provider and were not determined by assay-based typing. The prospective study material was composed of cDNA or gDNA derived from T cells, B-cell-depleted T cells, or PBMCs.

The collaborating institutions used their own protocols to collect whole blood in K2EDTA tubes. For TCRbeta analysis, collaborator samples were shipped as frozen whole blood, as isolated PBMCs, or as DNA extracted from either sample type. The CDR3 spans 16 residues, from the cysteine through the phenylalanine. The sequence is cut down to CDR3 DNA, 48 bases in frame from base 1. The V and J ends are trimmed by 3 bases and 3 bases, leaving 16 bases between them. CDR1 and CDR2, per the germline V gene (reference sequence), are SEHNR and FQNEAQ. TCRbeta CDR3 regions were amplified from genomic DNA by means of the immunoSEQ Assay, a bias-controlled multiplex PCR. Turning to the authors' computational methods: The number of nucleated cells in each sample was estimated from the amplification of reference gene primers within the assay. To quantify the absolute abundance of each unique TCRbeta CDR3 rearrangement, sequence reads were collapsed and filtered. For each sample, productive Simpson clonality was calculated as the square root of Simpson's diversity index over productive rearrangements. Drawn from immuneACCESS, this table holds only the in-frame rearrangements with V and J called that TCRdb kept. Clones are partly lost; checked studies trace under half to an unresolved V gene and leave the rest unexplained. That table is the source of V, J and clone size, and D and trimming were worked out from the DNA. For this sample there are about 44,000 clones; about 87% appear just once. The ten largest clones take up 1% to 1.5% of the sample.

As concerns this clone: Its specific antigen is unknown. The record has no base qualities; no much larger clone is one base away.

General findings and caveats noted by the study authors: Clinical and demographic metadata were provided uncurated, with the amount varying by source and participant.

The sequenced sample consisted of peripheral blood. This TCR derives from a woman aged 40-49 years with acute or convalescent COVID-19. The sequence links TRBV7-9 to TRBJ2-3; 5 matching bases give a weak D call of TRBD1. The DNA sequence follows: TGTGCCAGCAGCTTCCATAGGCTAGGGGTAACAGATACGCAGTATTTT. This yields the protein CASSFHRLGVTDTQYF.